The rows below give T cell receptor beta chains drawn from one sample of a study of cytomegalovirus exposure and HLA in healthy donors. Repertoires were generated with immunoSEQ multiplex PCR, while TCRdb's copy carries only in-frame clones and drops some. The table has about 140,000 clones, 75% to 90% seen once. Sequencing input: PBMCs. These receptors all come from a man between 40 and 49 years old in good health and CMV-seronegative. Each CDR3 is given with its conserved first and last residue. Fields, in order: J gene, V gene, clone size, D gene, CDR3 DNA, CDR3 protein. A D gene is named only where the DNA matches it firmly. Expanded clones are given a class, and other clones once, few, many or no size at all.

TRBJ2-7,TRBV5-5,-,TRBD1,TGTGCCAGCAGCTGGACAGGACCCGGCTACGAGCAGTACTTC,CASSWTGPGYEQYF
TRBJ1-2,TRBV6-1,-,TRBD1,TGTGCCAGCAGTGCTCGACAGGGTTGGGATGGCTACACCTTC,CASSARQGWDGYTF
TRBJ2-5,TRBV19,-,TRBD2,TGTGCCAGTAGTCCACCCCCTCCTAGCGGGAAAGAGACCCAGTACTTC,CASSPPPPSGKETQYF
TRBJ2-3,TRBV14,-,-,TGTGCCAGCAGCCCACGACTAGCAGATACGCAGTATTTT,CASSPRLADTQYF
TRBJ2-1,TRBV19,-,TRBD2,TGTGCCAGTAGACCTAGCGGGGGAGTCTCCTACAATGAGCAGTTCTTC,CASRPSGGVSYNEQFF
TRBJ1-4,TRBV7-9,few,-,TGTGCCAGCAGCCCACCGGGGAATGAAAAACTGTTTTTT,CASSPPGNEKLFF
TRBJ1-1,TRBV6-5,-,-,TGTGCCAGCAGTTACCAGGGGAACACTGAAGCTTTCTTT,CASSYQGNTEAFF
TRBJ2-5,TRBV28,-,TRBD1,TGTGCCAGCAGTTCTTCAGGGGGCGTCATATTAGAGACCCAGTACTTC,CASSSSGGVILETQYF
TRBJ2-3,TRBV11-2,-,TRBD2,TGTGCCAGCAGCCTTAGAGGGCGGACTAGCGGCCCAGATACGCAGTATTTT,CASSLRGRTSGPDTQYF
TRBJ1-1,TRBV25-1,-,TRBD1,TGTGCCAGCAGTCCCACAGGGGGCTCGAACACTGAAGCTTTCTTT,CASSPTGGSNTEAFF
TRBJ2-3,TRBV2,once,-,TGTGCCATCTTACTTGCAGATACGCAGTATTTT,CAILLADTQYF
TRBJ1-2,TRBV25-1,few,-,TGTGCCAGCAGTCTAGGTACCAACTATGGCTACACCTTC,CASSLGTNYGYTF